This is a list of T cell receptor beta chains from one sample in a study of T-cell memory formation after mild COVID-19. TCRdb passed the 5' RACE reads through MiXCR, listing each CDR3 protein once. The table lists under 450,000 distinct CDR3 sequences, 20% to 25% of them singletons, with over 20% in the top ten. Material for sequencing was PBMCs or a T cell subset sorted from them (not recorded which). The receptors derive from a man aged 18-30 years who had mild COVID-19 (a few samples of this study predate the infection). Cell type and time point are not known. Each CDR3 is given with its conserved first and last residue. Each record gives: J gene, CDR3 length, D gene, clone size, V gene, CDR3 protein, CDR3 DNA. A D gene is named only where the DNA matches it firmly. Size tells how often a clone was seen (once, few, many) or the class of an expanded clone, and some rows leave it out.

>TRBJ2-5|15|-|many|TRBV7-8
CASSLAGGLQETQYF
TGTGCCAGCAGCTTAGCGGGGGGCCTCCAAGAGACCCAGTACTTC
>TRBJ1-5|19|-|few|TRBV27
CASSLSFAGVFNSNQPQHF
TGTGCCAGCAGTTTATCCTTCGCGGGGGTCTTTAATAGCAATCAGCCCCAGCATTTT
>TRBJ1-1|13|-|few|TRBV6-5
CASRQGSHTEAFF
TGTGCCAGCCGCCAGGGGAGCCACACTGAAGCTTTCTTT
>TRBJ2-5|15|TRBD2|-|TRBV5-1
CASSLAGGAVETQYF
TGCGCCAGCAGCTTGGCCGGGGGGGCCGTGGAGACCCAGTACTTC
>TRBJ2-5|14|-|-|TRBV5-4
CASSDAGTWGTQYF
TGTGCCAGCAGCGATGCCGGGACCTGGGGGACCCAGTACTTC
>TRBJ1-1|13|TRBD1|-|TRBV6-6
CASSIGQGTEAFF
TGTGCCAGCAGCATCGGACAGGGCACCGAAGCTTTCTTT
>TRBJ1-2|12|TRBD1|many|TRBV20-1
CSAMTGTYGYTF
TGCAGTGCCATGACAGGGACGTATGGCTACACCTTC
>TRBJ2-1|15|TRBD2|-|TRBV7-9
CASSPSGAVYNEQFF
TGTGCCAGCAGCCCCAGCGGGGCCGTCTACAATGAGCAGTTCTTC
>TRBJ1-4|14|-|-|TRBV12-3/TRBV12-4
CASSFEGGSEKLFF
TGTGCCAGCAGTTTCGAAGGTGGCTCGGAAAAACTGTTTTTT
>TRBJ2-7|15|TRBD2|-|TRBV5-1
CASSPIAGRSYEQYF
TGCGCCAGCAGCCCCATAGCGGGACGATCCTACGAGCAGTACTTC
>TRBJ1-2|13|-|few|TRBV2
CASSELVGYGYTF
TGTGCCAGCAGTGAGCTTGTGGGCTATGGCTACACCTTC
>TRBJ1-6|16|-|few|TRBV20-1
CSARPLLGGWRSPLHF
TGCAGTGCTAGGCCTCTTTTGGGGGGCTGGAGATCACCCCTCCACTTT
>TRBJ2-3|15|-|few|TRBV12-3/TRBV12-4
CASCPSHPSTDTQYF
TGTGCCAGCTGCCCTTCTCACCCTAGCACAGATACGCAGTATTTT
>TRBJ2-7|16|-|once|TRBV12-3/TRBV12-4
CASSPRLFPTSYEQYF
TGTGCCAGCAGTCCTAGACTATTCCCCACTTCCTACGAGCAGTACTTC
>TRBJ2-1|16|TRBD2|few|TRBV20-1
CSARDPGLAREDEQFF
TGCAGTGCTAGAGATCCGGGACTAGCAAGGGAGGATGAGCAGTTCTTC
>TRBJ2-1|16|TRBD1|few|TRBV7-6
CASSNGQGWSYNEQFF
TGTGCCAGCAGCAACGGACAGGGTTGGTCCTACAATGAGCAGTTCTTC
>TRBJ2-3|17|TRBD2|-|TRBV5-1
CASSLYSAGGTTDTQYF
TGCGCCAGCAGCTTGTATAGTGCGGGGGGAACCACAGATACGCAGTATTTT
>TRBJ2-2|14|TRBD1|-|TRBV29-1
CSVRGTGAVGELFF
TGCAGCGTGAGAGGGACAGGGGCCGTCGGGGAGCTGTTTTTT
>TRBJ1-2|13|-|few|TRBV6-5
CASSRGGIYGYTF
TGTGCCAGCAGCCGAGGGGGGATCTATGGCTACACCTTC
>TRBJ2-3|15|-|few|TRBV27
CASSSPSRAWDTQYF
TGTGCCAGCAGTTCCCCCTCTAGGGCCTGGGATACGCAGTATTTT
>TRBJ2-5|15|TRBD1|few|TRBV24-1
CATSPQDRGSETQYF
TGTGCCACCAGCCCCCAGGACAGGGGGTCGGAGACCCAGTACTTC
>TRBJ1-6|12|-|-|TRBV6-6
CASSYDNSPLHF
TGTGCCAGCAGTTACGACAATTCACCCCTCCACTTT
>TRBJ1-1|16|-|-|TRBV7-9
CASSLGGAGMATEAFF
TGTGCCAGCAGCTTAGGGGGGGCAGGGATGGCCACTGAAGCTTTCTTT
>TRBJ1-2|14|-|-|TRBV15
CATSRDPGAPGYTF
TGTGCCACCAGCAGAGATCCAGGGGCGCCAGGCTACACCTTC
>TRBJ1-6|15|TRBD1|-|TRBV6-5
CASSYVRDRGSPLHF
TGTGCCAGCAGTTACGTCCGGGACAGGGGTTCACCCCTCCACTTT
>TRBJ1-1|14|-|few|TRBV5-1
CASSLVLGNTEAFF
TGCGCCAGCAGCTTGGTTTTGGGGAACACTGAAGCTTTCTTT
>TRBJ2-5|13|-|-|TRBV6-1
CASSETGEETQYF
TGTGCCAGCAGTGAGACAGGTGAAGAGACCCAGTACTTC
>TRBJ1-4|14|TRBD1|-|TRBV15
CATSLDRGGEKLFF
TGTGCCACCAGCTTGGACAGGGGGGGCGAAAAACTGTTTTTT
>TRBJ1-3|13|TRBD1|many|TRBV20-1
CSAGQASGNTIYF
TGCAGTGCAGGACAGGCATCTGGAAACACCATATATTTT
>TRBJ1-2|11|-|-|TRBV2
CASSESGGYTF
TGTGCCAGCAGTGAATCGGGTGGCTACACCTTC
>TRBJ2-7|13|-|-|TRBV27
CASSLGVDYEQYF
TGTGCCAGCAGTTTAGGTGTAGACTACGAGCAGTACTTC
>TRBJ2-5|14|TRBD1|-|TRBV5-5
CASSRDSLGETQYF
TGTGCCAGCAGCCGGGACAGCCTGGGGGAGACCCAGTACTTC
>TRBJ2-6|15|TRBD1|-|TRBV12-3/TRBV12-4
CASSDRGSGANVLTF
TGTGCCAGCTCCGACAGGGGCTCTGGGGCCAACGTCCTGACTTTC
>TRBJ2-3|16|TRBD1|few|TRBV6-5
CASRTGQGELGNTQYF
TGTGCCAGCAGGACTGGACAGGGGGAATTGGGAAATACGCAGTATTTT
>TRBJ2-7|14|TRBD1|-|TRBV27
CASSSDRVLYEQYF
TGTGCCAGCAGTTCAGACAGGGTCTTATACGAGCAGTACTTC
>TRBJ2-7|15|TRBD1|few|TRBV7-6
CASSLEQGAEWEQYF
TGTGCCAGCAGCTTAGAGCAGGGGGCGGAGTGGGAGCAGTACTTC
>TRBJ2-5|14|-|-|TRBV10-2
CASSHAAAQETQYF
TGCGCCAGCAGTCACGCAGCCGCCCAAGAGACCCAGTACTTC
>TRBJ2-1|13|-|few|TRBV12-3/TRBV12-4
CASNLARRREQFF
TGTGCCAGCAACCTAGCGAGAAGAAGGGAGCAGTTCTTC
>TRBJ2-5|17|-|-|TRBV5-1
CASSLAGPSFDSETQYF
TGCGCCAGCAGCTTGGCCGGTCCCTCCTTTGATTCAGAGACCCAGTACTTC